These 17 T cell receptor beta chains came from one sample sequenced in a study of blood T cell repertoires in COVID-19 (dated by TCRdb to about 2020). The library was generated by the immunoSEQ multiplex PCR assay. TCRdb mirrors the immuneACCESS table, restricted to in-frame sequences. Some clones are absent from its copies; in checked studies, under half trace to an unresolved V gene, and the reason for the others is unknown. For this sample there are about 80,000 clones; approximately 82% appear just once. About a fifth of the sample rests with the top ten. Sequenced: peripheral blood. The receptors shown here come from a human donor in a cohort sampled during active COVID-19.

J is TRBJ2-6 and V is TRBV5-1; TRBD1 matches at 10 bases. The germline V gene encodes CDR1 SGHRS and CDR2 YFSETQ. This CDR3 has 18 residues. V trimming: 9 bases; J trimming: 0 bases; junction bases outside the gene matches: 12. Written as DNA, the CDR3 is TGCGCCACCTCCGTAGGGGACAGGGGACGCTCTGGGGCCAACGTCCTGACTTTC. Its translation is CATSVGDRGRSGANVLTF.

J is TRBJ2-5 and V is TRBV4-2; TRBD2 might be the D (5 bases). CDR3 length: 17 residues. Looked up from germline, CDR1 is LGHNA and CDR2 is YNFKEQ. Trimming removed 0 bases at V and 4 bases at J, with 18 bases between. CDR3 loop: CASSQDSGSIRAETQYF. DNA for the CDR3: TGTGCCAGCAGCCAAGATTCGGGGTCCATCCGAGCAGAGACCCAGTACTTC.

For the CDR3, the DNA is TGTGCCAGCAGTGAACTCCGGGGGGGGGAGACCCAGTACTTC. Its translation is CASSELRGGETQYF. V usage is TRBV2 and J usage is TRBJ2-5, with 8 bases matching TRBD2. V dropped 2 bases and J dropped 5; count of bases not matched to a gene: 4. There are 14 residues in the CDR3. Germline V gene lookup returns CDR1 SNHLY and CDR2 FYNNEI.

This clone showed up just once. V usage is TRBV5-4 and J usage is TRBJ2-7; TRBD1 matches at 9 bases. V shed 4 bases, J shed 4 bases, and the junction held 9 bases outside the gene matches. The V gene's germline CDR1 is SGHNT and CDR2 YYREEE (reference sequence). This CDR3 comprises 15 residues. CDR3 DNA: TGTGCCAGCAGCAGAACCGGGACAGGGAGGTACGAGCAGTACTTC. It encodes CASSRTGTGRYEQYF.

CDR3 amino acids: CASSPPGDYGYTF. In nucleotides, the CDR3 is TGTGCCAGCAGCCCCCCCGGTGACTATGGCTACACCTTC. The chain is built from TRBV7-2 and TRBJ1-2; no clear D. From germline, CDR1 is SGHTA and CDR2 FQGNSA. Trimming left V 5 bases short and J 3 bases short, with 10 bases between. CDR3 size: 13 residues.

This chain joins TRBV7-9 and TRBJ2-1; TRBD1 aligns across 8 bases. The germline CDR1 and CDR2 sequences are SEHNR and FQNEAQ (reference sequence). CDR3 length: 16 residues. V was pared by 3 bases and J by 1 base, with 5 bases of the junction left unmatched. The CDR3 region has the DNA TGTGCCAGCAGCTTCGGGACAGGATCTTCCTACAATGAGCAGTTCTTC. It translates to CASSFGTGSSYNEQFF.

This clone was seen only once. This chain uses TRBV10-2 with TRBJ2-5; TRBD2 aligns across 13 bases. Germline V gene data show CDR1 as WSHSY and CDR2 as SAAADI. This CDR3 region has 14 residues. The trim removed 6 bases at V and 3 bases at J, leaving 1 base unmatched. The CDR3, as DNA: TGCGCCAGCAGGGGACTAGCGGGGAAAGAGACCCAGTACTTC. Residues: CASRGLAGKETQYF.

This clone was recorded at least ten times. This chain uses TRBV5-5 with TRBJ2-7; 9 bases fit TRBD1. Germline V lookup: CDR1 SGHKS, CDR2 YYEKEE (reference sequence). V trimming: 4 bases; J trimming: 3 bases; junction bases outside the gene matches: 8. The CDR3 totals 15 residues. This CDR3 is CASSTSTGGIYEQYF. The CDR3 coding sequence is TGTGCCAGCAGCACCTCGACAGGGGGGATCTACGAGCAGTACTTC.

The chain couples TRBV18 to TRBJ1-5; 9 nucleotides agree with TRBD1. The length of the CDR3 is 15 residues. V shed 1 base, J shed 5 bases, and the junction held 3 bases outside the gene matches. Germline V CDR1 and CDR2: KGHSH, LQKENI. This CDR3 is CASSPRTGEDQPQHF. CDR3 bases: TGTGCCAGCTCACCACGGACAGGGGAGGATCAGCCCCAGCATTTT.

The chain uses TRBV10-2 and TRBJ2-7; 11 bases fit TRBD2. The J segment lost 5 bases and the V segment lost 7 bases, leaving 7 bases of the junction unmatched. The length of the CDR3 is 14 residues. Germline V gives CDR1 WSHSY, CDR2 SAAADI. The CDR3 region has the DNA TGCGCCAGCACCCTAGCGGGGGGCCGGAACGAGCAGTACTTC. Encoded protein: CASTLAGGRNEQYF.

The CDR3 loop is CASSLRGGGANVLTF. DNA of the CDR3: TGTGCCAGCAGTTTAAGGGGCGGTGGGGCCAACGTCCTGACTTTC. The chain joins TRBV27 to TRBJ2-6, with a weak D call TRBD1 (5 bases). The CDR3 is 15 amino acids. The V end was cut by 2 bases, the J end by 3 bases, with 8 bases between. Germline V gene data show CDR1 as MNHEY and CDR2 as SMNVEV (reference sequence). The whole variable domain, filled in from reference TRBV27 and TRBJ2-6, reads EAQVTQNPRYLITVTGKKLTVTCSQNMNHEYMSWYRQDPGLGLRQIYYSMNVEVTDKGDVPEGYKVSRKEKRNFPLILESPSPNQTSLYFCASSLRGGGANVLTFGAGSRLTVL.

This clone occurred a few times. The chain has TRBV6-1 and TRBJ2-7, with D unclear. The CDR3 spans 12 residues. Deletions cut 0 bases from V and 4 bases from J, with 4 bases between. Germline V lookup: CDR1 MNHNS, CDR2 SASEGT. Here the CDR3 reads CASSEARYEQYF. In DNA, the CDR3 is TGTGCCAGCAGTGAAGCGCGGTACGAGCAGTACTTC.

The chain carries TRBV18 and TRBJ1-6, with 7 bases fitting TRBD1. The germline gives CDR1 KGHSH, CDR2 LQKENI. Trimming at V came to 3 bases and at J to 12 bases, leaving 5 bases not matched to a gene. The length of the CDR3 is 13 residues. CDR3 region: CASSPRQGVPLHF. CDR3 nucleotides: TGTGCCAGCTCACCCCGACAGGGCGTACCCCTCCACTTT.

The chain joins TRBV19 to TRBJ2-1; D is undetermined. The V end lost 5 bases, the J end lost 6 bases, and 14 bases lay between the germline ends. This CDR3 region has 14 residues. Germline assignment: CDR1 LNHDA and CDR2 SQIVND (reference sequence). The CDR3 protein is CASSSGDSSNEQFF. CDR3 nucleotides: TGTGCCAGTAGTTCCGGCGACTCATCCAATGAGCAGTTCTTC.

V and J are TRBV6-5 and TRBJ2-3, with 12 bases lining up with TRBD2. The CDR3 loop spans 15 amino acids. Trimming at V came to 5 bases and at J to 2 bases, leaving 2 bases not matched to a gene. Germline lookup yields CDR1 MNHEY and CDR2 SVGAGI. The DNA for the CDR3 is TGTGCCAGCAGTCTAGCGGGGGGGACCACAGATACGCAGTATTTT. Translating it yields CASSLAGGTTDTQYF.

This chain uses TRBV5-1 with TRBJ1-2, with TRBD1 as a possible D gene (6 bases). This CDR3 has 11 residues. The V gene lost 4 bases and the J gene lost 8 bases, with 9 bases spanning the gap. Germline values: CDR1 SGHRS, CDR2 YFSETQ. CDR3 protein: CASSSTGGYTF. Here the CDR3 DNA reads TGCGCCAGCAGCAGTACAGGGGGCTACACCTTC. The complete variable domain, with remaining parts taken from reference TRBV5-1 and TRBJ1-2, reads KAGVTQTPRYLIKTRGQQVTLSCSPISGHRSVSWYQQTPGQGLQFLFEYFSETQRNKGNFPGRFSGRQFSNSRSEMNVSTLELGDSALYLCASSSTGGYTFGSGTRLTVV.

The chain has TRBV28 and TRBJ1-5, with unresolved D. The germline gives CDR1 MDHEN, CDR2 SYDVKM. CDR3 length equals 14 residues. Between the trimmed V and J ends, which lost 6 bases and 2 bases, there was a span of 11 bases. Written as DNA, the CDR3 is TGTGCCAGCAGAGCGCGCACCGGCAATCAGCCCCAGCATTTT. Translated: CASRARTGNQPQHF.